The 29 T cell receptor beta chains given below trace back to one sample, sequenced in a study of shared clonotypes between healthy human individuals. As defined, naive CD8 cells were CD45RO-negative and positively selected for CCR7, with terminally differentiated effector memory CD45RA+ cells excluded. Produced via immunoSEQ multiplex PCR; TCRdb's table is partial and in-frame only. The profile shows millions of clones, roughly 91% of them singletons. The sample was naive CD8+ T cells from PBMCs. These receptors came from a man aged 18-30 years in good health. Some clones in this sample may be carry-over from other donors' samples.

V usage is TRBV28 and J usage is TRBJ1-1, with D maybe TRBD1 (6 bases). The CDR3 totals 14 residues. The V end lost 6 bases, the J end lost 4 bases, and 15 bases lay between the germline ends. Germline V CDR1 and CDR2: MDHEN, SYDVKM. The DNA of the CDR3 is TGTGCCAGCAGCCAAATGACAGGATTCACTGAAGCTTTCTTT. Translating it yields CASSQMTGFTEAFF.

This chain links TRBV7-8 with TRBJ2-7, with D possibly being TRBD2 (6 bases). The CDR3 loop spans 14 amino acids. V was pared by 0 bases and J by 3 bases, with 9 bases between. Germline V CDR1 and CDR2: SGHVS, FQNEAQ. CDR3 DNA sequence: TGTGCCAGCAGCTTAGCGCTGGAGGGCTACGAGCAGTACTTC. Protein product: CASSLALEGYEQYF.

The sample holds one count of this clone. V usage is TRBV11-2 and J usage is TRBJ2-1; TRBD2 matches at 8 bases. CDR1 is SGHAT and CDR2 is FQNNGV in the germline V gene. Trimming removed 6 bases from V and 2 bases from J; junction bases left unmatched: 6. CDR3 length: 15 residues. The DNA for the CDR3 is TGTGCCAGCAGGCCTCGGGGGGGAGCCTACAATGAGCAGTTCTTC. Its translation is CASRPRGGAYNEQFF.

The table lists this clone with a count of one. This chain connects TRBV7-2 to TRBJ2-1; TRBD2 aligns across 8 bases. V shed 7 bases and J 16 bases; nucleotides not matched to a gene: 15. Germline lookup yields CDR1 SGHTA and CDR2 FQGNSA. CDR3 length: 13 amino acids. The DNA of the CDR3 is TGTGCCAGCACCGAACCCCCCAGACTAGCGACCTTCTTC. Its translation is CASTEPPRLATFF.

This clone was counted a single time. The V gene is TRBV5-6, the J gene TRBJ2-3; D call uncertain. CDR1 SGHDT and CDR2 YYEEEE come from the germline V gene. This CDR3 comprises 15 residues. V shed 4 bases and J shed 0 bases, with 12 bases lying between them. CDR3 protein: CASSHATLSTDTQYF. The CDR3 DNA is TGTGCCAGCAGCCACGCCACCCTGAGCACAGATACGCAGTATTTT.

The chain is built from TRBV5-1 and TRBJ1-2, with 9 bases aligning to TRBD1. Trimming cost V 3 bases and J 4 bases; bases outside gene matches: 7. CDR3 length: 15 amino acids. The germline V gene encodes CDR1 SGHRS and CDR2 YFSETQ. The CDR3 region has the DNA TGCGCCAGCAGCTCCGAGGGACAGGGTGTCTATGGCTACACCTTC. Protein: CASSSEGQGVYGYTF.

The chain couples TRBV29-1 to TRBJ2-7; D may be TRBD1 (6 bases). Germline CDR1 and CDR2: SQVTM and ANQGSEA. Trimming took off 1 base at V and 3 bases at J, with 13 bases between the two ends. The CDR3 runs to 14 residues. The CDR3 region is CSVEGNGQNYEQYF. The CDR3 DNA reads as TGCAGCGTTGAAGGCAACGGACAGAACTACGAGCAGTACTTC.

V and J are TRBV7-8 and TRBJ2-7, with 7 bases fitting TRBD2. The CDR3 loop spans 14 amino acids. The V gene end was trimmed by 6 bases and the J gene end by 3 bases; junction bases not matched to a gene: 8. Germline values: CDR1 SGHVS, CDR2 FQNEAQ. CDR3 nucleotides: TGTGCCAGCAGGGGACTTCGGGGGGACTACGAGCAGTACTTC. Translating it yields CASRGLRGDYEQYF.

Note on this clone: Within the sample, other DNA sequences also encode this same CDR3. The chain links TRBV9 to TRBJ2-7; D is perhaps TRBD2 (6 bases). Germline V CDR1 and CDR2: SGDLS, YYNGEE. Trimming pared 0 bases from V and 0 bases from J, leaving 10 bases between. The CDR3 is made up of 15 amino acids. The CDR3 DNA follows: TGTGCCAGCAGCGTAGGGGGGGAGAGCTCCTACGAGCAGTACTTC. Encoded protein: CASSVGGESSYEQYF.

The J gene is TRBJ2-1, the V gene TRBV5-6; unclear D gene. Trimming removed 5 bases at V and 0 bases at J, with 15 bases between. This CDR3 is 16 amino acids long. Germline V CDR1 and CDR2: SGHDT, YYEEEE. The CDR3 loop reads CASSYFSGPSYNEQFF. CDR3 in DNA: TGTGCCAGCAGTTACTTTTCCGGGCCCTCCTACAATGAGCAGTTCTTC.

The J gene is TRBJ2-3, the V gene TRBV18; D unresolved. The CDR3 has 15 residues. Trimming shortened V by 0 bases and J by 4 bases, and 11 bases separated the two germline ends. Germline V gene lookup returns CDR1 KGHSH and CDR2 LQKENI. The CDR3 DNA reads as TGTGCCAGCTCACCACCAGGAGATGGGGCAGATACGCAGTATTTT. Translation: CASSPPGDGADTQYF.

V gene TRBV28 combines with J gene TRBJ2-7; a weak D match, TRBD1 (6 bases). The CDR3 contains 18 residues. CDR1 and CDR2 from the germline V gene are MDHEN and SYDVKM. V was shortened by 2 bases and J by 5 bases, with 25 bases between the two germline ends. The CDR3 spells CASSLEGRGQGISHEQYF. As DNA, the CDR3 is TGTGCCAGCAGTTTAGAGGGGCGTGGGCAGGGGATTTCCCACGAGCAGTACTTC.

The CDR3 reads CATSRDSHEDTQYF. CDR3 sequence (DNA): TGTGCCACCAGCAGGGACAGCCATGAAGATACGCAGTATTTT. This chain connects TRBV15 to TRBJ2-3; perhaps TRBD1 as D (6 bases). This CDR3 comprises 14 residues. Per the germline V gene, CDR1 is LNHNV and CDR2 is YYDKDF (reference sequence). V lost 3 bases and J lost 5, with 12 bases in between.

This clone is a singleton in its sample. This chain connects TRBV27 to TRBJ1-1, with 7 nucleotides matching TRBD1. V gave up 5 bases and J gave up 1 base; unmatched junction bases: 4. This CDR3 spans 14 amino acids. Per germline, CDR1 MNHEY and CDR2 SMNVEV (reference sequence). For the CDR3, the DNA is TGTGCCAGCAGTACTTGGACAGGGAACACTGAAGCTTTCTTT. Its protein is CASSTWTGNTEAFF.

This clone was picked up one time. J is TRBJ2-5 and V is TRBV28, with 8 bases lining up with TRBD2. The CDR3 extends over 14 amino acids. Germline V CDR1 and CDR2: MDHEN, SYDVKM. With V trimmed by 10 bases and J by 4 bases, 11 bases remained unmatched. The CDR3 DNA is TGTGCCACATCGGGAGGGGGACTTCGAGAGACCCAGTACTTC. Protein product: CATSGGGLRETQYF.

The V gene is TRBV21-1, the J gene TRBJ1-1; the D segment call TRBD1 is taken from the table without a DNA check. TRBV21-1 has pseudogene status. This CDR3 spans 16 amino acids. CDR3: CASNLTDRGRRTEAFF. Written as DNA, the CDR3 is TGTGCCAGCAACCTTACGGACAGGGGGCGGCGTACTGAAGCTTTCTTT.

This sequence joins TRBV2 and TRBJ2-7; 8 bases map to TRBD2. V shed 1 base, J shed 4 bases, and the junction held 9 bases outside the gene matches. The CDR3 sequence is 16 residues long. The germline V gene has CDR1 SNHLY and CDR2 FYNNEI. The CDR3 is CASSEGREGRSYEQYF. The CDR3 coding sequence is TGTGCCAGCAGTGAAGGTCGGGAGGGCCGTTCGTACGAGCAGTACTTC.

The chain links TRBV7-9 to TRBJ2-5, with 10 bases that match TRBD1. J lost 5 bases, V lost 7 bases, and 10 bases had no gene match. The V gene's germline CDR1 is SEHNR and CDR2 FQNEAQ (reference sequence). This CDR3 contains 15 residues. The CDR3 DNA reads TGTGCCAGCAAAGGAGACAGGGGGCGCGGGGAGACCCAGTACTTC. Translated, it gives CASKGDRGRGETQYF. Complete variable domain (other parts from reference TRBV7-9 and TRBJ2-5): DTGVSQNPRHKITKRGQNVTFRCDPISEHNRLYWYRQTLGQGPEFLTYFQNEAQLEKSRLLSDRFSAERPKGSFSTLEIQRTEQGDSAMYLCASKGDRGRGETQYFGPGTRLLVL.

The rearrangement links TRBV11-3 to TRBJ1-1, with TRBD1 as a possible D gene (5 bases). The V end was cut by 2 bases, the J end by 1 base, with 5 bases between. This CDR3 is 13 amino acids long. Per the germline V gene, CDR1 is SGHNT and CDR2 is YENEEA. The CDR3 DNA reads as TGTGCCAGCAGCTTAACAGGGAACACTGAAGCTTTCTTT. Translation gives CASSLTGNTEAFF.

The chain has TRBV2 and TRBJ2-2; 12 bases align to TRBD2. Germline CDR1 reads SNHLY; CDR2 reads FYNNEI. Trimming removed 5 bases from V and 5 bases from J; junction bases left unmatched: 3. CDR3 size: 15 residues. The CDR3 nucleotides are TGTGCCAGCAGTCCTAGCGGGAGGGAAACCGGGGAGCTGTTTTTT. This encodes CASSPSGRETGELFF.

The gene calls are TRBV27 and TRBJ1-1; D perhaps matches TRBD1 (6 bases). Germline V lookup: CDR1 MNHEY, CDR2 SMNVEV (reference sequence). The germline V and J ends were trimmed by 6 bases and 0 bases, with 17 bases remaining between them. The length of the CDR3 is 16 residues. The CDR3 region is CASSLSPGEMNTEAFF. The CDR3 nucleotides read TGTGCCAGCAGCCTCTCCCCAGGGGAAATGAACACTGAAGCTTTCTTT.

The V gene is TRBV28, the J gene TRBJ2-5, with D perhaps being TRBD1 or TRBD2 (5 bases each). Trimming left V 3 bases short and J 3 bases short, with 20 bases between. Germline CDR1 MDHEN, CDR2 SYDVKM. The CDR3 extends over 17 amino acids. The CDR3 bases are TGTGCCAGCAGTTTCTCCCCCCAGGGTAGCGCAAAAGAGACCCAGTACTTC. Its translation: CASSFSPQGSAKETQYF. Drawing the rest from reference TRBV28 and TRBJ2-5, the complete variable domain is DVKVTQSSRYLVKRTGEKVFLECVQDMDHENMFWYRQDPGLGLRLIYFSYDVKMKEKGDIPEGYSVSREKKERFSLILESASTNQTSMYLCASSFSPQGSAKETQYFGPGTRLLVL.

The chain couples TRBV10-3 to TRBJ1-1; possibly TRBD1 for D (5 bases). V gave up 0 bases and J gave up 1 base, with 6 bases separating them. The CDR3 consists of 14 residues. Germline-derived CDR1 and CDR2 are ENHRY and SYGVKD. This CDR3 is CAISESTENTEAFF. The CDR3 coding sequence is TGTGCCATCAGTGAGTCGACAGAGAACACTGAAGCTTTCTTT.

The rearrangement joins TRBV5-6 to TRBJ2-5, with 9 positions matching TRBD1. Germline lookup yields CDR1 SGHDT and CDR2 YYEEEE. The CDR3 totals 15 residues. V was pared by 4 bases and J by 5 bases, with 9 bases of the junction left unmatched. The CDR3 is CASSPGTGLGETQYF. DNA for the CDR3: TGTGCCAGCAGCCCAGGGACAGGGTTGGGGGAGACCCAGTACTTC.

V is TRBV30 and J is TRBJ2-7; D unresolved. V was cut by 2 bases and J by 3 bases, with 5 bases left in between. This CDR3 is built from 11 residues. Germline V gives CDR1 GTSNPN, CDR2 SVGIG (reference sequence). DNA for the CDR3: TGTGCCTGGAGTCCCGACTACGAGCAGTACTTC. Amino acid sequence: CAWSPDYEQYF.

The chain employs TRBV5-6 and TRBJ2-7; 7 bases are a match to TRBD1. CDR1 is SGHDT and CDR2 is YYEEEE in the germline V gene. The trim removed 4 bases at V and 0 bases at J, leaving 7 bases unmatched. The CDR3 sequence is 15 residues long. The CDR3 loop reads CASSVDRFSSYEQYF. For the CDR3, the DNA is TGTGCCAGCAGCGTGGACAGGTTCAGCTCCTACGAGCAGTACTTC.

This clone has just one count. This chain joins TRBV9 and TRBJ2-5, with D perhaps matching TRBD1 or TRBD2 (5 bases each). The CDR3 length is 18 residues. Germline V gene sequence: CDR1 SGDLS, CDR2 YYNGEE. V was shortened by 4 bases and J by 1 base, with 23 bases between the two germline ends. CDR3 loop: CASSPQASRGPPQETQYF. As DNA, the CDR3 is TGTGCCAGCAGCCCCCAGGCGTCACGGGGCCCACCCCAAGAGACCCAGTACTTC.

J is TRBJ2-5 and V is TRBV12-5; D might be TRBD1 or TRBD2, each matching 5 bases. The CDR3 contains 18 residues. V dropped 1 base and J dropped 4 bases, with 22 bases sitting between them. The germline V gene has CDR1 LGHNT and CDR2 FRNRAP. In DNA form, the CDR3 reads TGTGCTAGTGGTTTGGATGTCGGGACGACCGGCGGTGTAGAGACCCAGTACTTC. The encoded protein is CASGLDVGTTGGVETQYF. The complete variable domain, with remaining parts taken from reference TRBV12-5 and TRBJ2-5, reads DARVTQTPRHKVTEMGQEVTMRCQPILGHNTVFWYRQTMMQGLELLAYFRNRAPLDDSGMPKDRFSAEMPDATLATLKIQPSEPRDSAVYFCASGLDVGTTGGVETQYFGPGTRLLVL.

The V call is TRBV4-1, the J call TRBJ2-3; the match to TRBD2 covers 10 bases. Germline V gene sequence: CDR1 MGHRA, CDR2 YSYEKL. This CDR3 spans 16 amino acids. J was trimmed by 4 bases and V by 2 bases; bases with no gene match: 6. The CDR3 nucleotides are TGCGCCAGCAGCCAACCTGGACTAGCGGCGGCAGATACGCAGTATTTT. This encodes CASSQPGLAAADTQYF.